This T cell receptor (beta chain) originates from a study of cytomegalovirus exposure and HLA in healthy donors. Broader study findings: With further analysis later on, most CMV-associated TCR beta chains appeared HLA-restricted.

The PCR ran on 60 Vbeta and 13 Jbeta primers. Assay used: immunoSEQ multiplex PCR; TCRdb lists only in-frame clones, some missing. Here the sample table reports 75,000 to 85,000 clones. In the case of this clone: What it binds is unknown.

CDR1 is SGHRS and CDR2 is YFSETQ in the germline V gene. This CDR3 has 15 residues. V was pared by 2 bases and J by 3 bases, with 5 bases of the junction left unmatched. The source of this sequence is a man aged 45-65 years in good health and CMV-seronegative. The sample consisted of PBMCs. The chain carries TRBV5-1 and TRBJ2-7; TRBD1 aligns across 10 bases. The CDR3: CASSLGQGVVYEQYF. In nucleotides, the CDR3 is TGCGCCAGCAGCTTAGGACAGGGGGTTGTCTACGAGCAGTACTTC.